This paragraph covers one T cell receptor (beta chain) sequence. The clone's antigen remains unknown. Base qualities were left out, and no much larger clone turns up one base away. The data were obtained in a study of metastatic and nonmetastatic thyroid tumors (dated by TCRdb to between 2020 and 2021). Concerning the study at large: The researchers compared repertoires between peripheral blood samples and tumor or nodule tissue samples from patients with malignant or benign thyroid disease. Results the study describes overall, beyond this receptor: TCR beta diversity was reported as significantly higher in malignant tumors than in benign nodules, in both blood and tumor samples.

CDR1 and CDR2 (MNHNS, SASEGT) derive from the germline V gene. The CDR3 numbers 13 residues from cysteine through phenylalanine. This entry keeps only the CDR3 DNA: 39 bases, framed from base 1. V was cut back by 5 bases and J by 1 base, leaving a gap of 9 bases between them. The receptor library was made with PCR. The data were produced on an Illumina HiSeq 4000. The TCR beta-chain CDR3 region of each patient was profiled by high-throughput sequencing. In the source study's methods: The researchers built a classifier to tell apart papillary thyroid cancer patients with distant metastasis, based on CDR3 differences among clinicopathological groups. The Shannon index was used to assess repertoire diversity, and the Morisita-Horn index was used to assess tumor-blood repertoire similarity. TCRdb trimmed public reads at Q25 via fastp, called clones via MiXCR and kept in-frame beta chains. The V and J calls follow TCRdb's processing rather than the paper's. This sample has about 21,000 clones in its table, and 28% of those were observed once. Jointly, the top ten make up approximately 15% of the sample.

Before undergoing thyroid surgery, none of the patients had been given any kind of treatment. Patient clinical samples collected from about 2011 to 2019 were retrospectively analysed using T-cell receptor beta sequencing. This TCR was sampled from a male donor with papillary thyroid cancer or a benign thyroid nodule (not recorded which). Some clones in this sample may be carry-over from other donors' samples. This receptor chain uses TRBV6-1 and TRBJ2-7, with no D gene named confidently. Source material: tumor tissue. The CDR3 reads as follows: CASSSPGSYEQYF. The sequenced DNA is TGTGCCAGCAGTTCCCCAGGTTCCTACGAGCAGTACTTC.